A single T cell receptor beta chain is shown here with its context. This clonotype has only a few counts. Its antigen target is currently unknown. No base qualities exist here, and no much larger clone lies one base off it. Reads for this sample came from an Illumina MiSeq. Quantitative 5'-RACE with molecular barcodes was the method used to prepare the TCR beta libraries. From the authors' description of their analysis: Disease-linked TCR variants were identified with a new computational method built on a probabilistic model of VDJ rearrangement. TCRdb's own reprocessing of the public reads used fastp at Q25 and MiXCR and kept productive beta chains. Rows with a matching CDR3 protein are joined into one entry that keeps the most common DNA and genes. TCRdb's processing, not the authors' own work, is the source of the V and J calls. The sample table records approximately 35,000 distinct CDR3 sequences; more than 13% of these occur just once. Jointly, the top ten make up 35% to 45% of the sample.

The sample comes from a study of CD8 T cells in ankylosing spondylitis (dated by TCRdb to about 2017). Notes on the research overall: To find TCR variants linked to disease, the study profiled T cell receptor beta repertoires in ankylosing spondylitis patients and healthy donors. In total, the full study cohort was made up of some 100 healthy donors and 20 to 25 ankylosing spondylitis patients. Peripheral blood was sampled, and synovial fluid was additionally collected from ankylosing spondylitis patients. Here is what the overall study found, with its caveats: Some TCR beta motif variants had previously been reported in synovial fluid and blood of reactive arthritis patients, which suggested common disease-initiation mechanisms. The disease-linked clones were reported as significantly enriched in matched synovial fluid samples from ankylosing spondylitis patients. In peripheral blood, the disease-linked clones were found at relatively low frequencies and had a CD8+ phenotype. A TCR beta motif made up of several highly homologous amino acid variants appeared to be characteristic of blood from ankylosing spondylitis patients.

Trimming at the junction amounts to 2 bases on V and 5 bases on J, and the germline ends lie 15 bases apart. Based on the germline V gene (reference sequence), the CDR1 and CDR2 sequences are DFQATT and SNEGSKA. The CDR3, cysteine through phenylalanine, is 14 amino acids long. The only DNA kept is the CDR3, 42 bases in frame from the first base. The receptor comes from a male donor with ankylosing spondylitis or in good health (not recorded which). The rearranged segments are TRBV20-1 and TRBJ2-5; the D gene remains uncertain. Sequenced sample: blood. In nucleotide form, the sequence is TGCAGTGCTAGACGCCCTTCGAGGCTGGAGACCCAGTACTTC. Translation gives CSARRPSRLETQYF.